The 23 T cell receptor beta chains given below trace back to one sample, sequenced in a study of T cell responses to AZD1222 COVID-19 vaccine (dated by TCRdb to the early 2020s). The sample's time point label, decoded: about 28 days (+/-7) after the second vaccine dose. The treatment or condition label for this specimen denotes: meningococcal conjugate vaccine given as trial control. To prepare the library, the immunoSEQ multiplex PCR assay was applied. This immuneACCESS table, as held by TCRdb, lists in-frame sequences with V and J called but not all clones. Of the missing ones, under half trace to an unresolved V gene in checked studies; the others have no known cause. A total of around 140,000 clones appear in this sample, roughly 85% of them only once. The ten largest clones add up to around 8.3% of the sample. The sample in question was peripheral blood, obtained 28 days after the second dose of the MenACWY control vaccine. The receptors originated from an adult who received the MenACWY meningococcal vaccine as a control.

The CDR3 DNA reads TGTGCCAGCAGGTCCGGGACAGGGAGACCTGAAGCTTTCTTT. Amino acids: CASRSGTGRPEAFF. The chain couples TRBV25-1 to TRBJ1-1, with TRBD1 matching 9 bases. CDR3 length equals 14 residues. The germline CDR1 and CDR2 sequences are MGHDK and SYGVNS. Trimming removed 6 bases from V and 6 bases from J; junction bases left unmatched: 8.

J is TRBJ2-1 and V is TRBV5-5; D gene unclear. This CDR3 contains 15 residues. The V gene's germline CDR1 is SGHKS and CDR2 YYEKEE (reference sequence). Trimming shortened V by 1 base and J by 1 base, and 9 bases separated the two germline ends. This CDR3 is CASSLTADSYNEQFF. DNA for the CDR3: TGTGCCAGCAGCTTGACCGCGGATTCCTACAATGAGCAGTTCTTC.

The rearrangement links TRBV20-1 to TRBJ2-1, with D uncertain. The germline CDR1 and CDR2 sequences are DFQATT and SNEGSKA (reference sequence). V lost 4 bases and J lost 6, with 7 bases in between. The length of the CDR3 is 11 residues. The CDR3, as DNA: TGCAGTGCTACCGACGGCAATGAGCAGTTCTTC. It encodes CSATDGNEQFF.

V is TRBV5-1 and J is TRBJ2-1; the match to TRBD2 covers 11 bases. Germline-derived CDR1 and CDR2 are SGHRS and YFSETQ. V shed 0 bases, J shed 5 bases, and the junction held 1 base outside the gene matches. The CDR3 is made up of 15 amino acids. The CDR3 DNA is TGCGCCAGCAGCTTGGTAGCGGGGGGGCACAATGAGCAGTTCTTC. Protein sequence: CASSLVAGGHNEQFF.

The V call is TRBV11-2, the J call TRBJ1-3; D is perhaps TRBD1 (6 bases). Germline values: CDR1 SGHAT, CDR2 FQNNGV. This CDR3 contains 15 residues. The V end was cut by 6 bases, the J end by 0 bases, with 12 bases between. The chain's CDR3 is CASRFTGLSGNTIYF. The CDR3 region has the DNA TGTGCCAGCAGATTTACAGGGCTCTCTGGAAACACCATATATTTT.

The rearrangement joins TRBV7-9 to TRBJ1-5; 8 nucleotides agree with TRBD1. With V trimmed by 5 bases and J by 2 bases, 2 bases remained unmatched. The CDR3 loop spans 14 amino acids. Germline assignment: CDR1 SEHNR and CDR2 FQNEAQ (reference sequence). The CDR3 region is CASSPTGGNQPQHF. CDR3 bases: TGTGCCAGCAGCCCGACAGGGGGCAATCAGCCCCAGCATTTT. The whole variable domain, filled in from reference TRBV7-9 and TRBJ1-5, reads DTGVSQNPRHKITKRGQNVTFRCDPISEHNRLYWYRQTLGQGPEFLTYFQNEAQLEKSRLLSDRFSAERPKGSFSTLEIQRTEQGDSAMYLCASSPTGGNQPQHFGDGTRLSIL.

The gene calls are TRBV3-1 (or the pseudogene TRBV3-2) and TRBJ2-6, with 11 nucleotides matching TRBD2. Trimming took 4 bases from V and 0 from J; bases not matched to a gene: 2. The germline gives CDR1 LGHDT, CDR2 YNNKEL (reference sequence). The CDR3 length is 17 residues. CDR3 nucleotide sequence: TGTGCCAGCAGCCCCGGGACTAGCGGCTCTGGGGCCAACGTCCTGACTTTC. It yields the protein CASSPGTSGSGANVLTF.

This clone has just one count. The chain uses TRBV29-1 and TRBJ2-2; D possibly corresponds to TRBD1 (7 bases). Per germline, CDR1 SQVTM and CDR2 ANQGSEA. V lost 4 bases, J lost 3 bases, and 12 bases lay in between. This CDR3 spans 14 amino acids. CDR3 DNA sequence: TGCAGCGTTGGCGGGACAGCCTACACCGGGGAGCTGTTTTTT. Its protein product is CSVGGTAYTGELFF.

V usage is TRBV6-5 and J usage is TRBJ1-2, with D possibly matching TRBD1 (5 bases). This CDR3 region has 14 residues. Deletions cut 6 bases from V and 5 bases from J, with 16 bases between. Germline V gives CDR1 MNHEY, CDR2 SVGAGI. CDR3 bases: TGTGCCAGCAGGGAGGGAGGGGACCAGTATGGCTACACCTTC. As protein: CASREGGDQYGYTF.

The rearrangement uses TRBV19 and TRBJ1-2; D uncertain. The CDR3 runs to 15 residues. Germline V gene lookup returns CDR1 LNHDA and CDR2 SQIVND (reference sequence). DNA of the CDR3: TGTGCTAGCACCATAGGTGGACGGAGTGATTATGGCTACACCTTC. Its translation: CASTIGGRSDYGYTF.

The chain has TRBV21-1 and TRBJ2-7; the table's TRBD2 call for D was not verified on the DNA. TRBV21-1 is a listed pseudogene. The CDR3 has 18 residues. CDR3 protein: CASSKGAPSGVLTYEQYF. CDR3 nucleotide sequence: TGTGCCAGCAGCAAGGGGGCGCCTAGCGGGGTTCTAACCTACGAGCAGTACTTC.

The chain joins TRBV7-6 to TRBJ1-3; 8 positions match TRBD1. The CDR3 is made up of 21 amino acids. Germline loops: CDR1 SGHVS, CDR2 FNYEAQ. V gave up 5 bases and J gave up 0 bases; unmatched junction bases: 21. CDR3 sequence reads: CASSREVPTPDRASSGNTIYF. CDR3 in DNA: TGTGCCAGCAGCAGAGAGGTCCCGACGCCGGACAGGGCGAGCTCTGGAAACACCATATATTTT.

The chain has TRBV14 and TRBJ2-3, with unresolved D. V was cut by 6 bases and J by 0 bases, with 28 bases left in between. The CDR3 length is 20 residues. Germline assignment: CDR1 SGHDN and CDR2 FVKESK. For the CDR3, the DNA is TGTGCCAGCAGACCCTCAGCCAACCCTCAGCAGAAGACTAGCACAGATACGCAGTATTTT. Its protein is CASRPSANPQQKTSTDTQYF. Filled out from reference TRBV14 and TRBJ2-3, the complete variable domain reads EAGVTQFPSHSVIEKGQTVTLRCDPISGHDNLYWYRRVMGKEIKFLLHFVKESKQDESGMPNNRFLAERTGGTYSTLKVQPAELEDSGVYFCASRPSANPQQKTSTDTQYFGPGTRLTVL.

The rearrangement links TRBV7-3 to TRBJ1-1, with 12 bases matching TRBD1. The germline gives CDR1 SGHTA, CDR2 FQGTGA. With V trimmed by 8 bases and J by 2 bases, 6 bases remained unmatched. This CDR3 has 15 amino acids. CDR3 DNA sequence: TGTGCCAGCCCGGGACAGGGGGCGGGAAACACTGAAGCTTTCTTT. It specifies CASPGQGAGNTEAFF.

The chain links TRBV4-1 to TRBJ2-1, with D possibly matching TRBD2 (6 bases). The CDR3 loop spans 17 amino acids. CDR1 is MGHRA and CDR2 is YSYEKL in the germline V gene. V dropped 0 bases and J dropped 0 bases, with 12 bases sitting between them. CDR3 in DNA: TGCGCCAGCAGCCAAGAGGATCCCGGGAGCTCCTACAATGAGCAGTTCTTC. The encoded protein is CASSQEDPGSSYNEQFF.

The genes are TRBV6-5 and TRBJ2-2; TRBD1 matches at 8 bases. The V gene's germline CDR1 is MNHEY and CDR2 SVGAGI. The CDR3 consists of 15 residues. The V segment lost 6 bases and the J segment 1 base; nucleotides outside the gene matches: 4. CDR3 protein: CASRSGTGNTGELFF. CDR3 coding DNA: TGTGCCAGCAGGTCCGGGACAGGGAACACCGGGGAGCTGTTTTTT.

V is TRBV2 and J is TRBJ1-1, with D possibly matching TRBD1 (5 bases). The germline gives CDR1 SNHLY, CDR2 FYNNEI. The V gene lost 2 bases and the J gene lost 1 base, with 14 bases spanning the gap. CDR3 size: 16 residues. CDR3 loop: CASSEIQVGENTEAFF. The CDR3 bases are TGTGCCAGCAGTGAAATACAGGTGGGGGAGAACACTGAAGCTTTCTTT.

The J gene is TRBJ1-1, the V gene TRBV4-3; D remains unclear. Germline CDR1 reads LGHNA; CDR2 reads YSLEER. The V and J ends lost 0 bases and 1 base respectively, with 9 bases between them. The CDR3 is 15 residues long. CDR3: CASSQDAGGNTEAFF. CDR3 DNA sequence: TGCGCCAGCAGCCAAGATGCCGGCGGGAACACTGAAGCTTTCTTT.

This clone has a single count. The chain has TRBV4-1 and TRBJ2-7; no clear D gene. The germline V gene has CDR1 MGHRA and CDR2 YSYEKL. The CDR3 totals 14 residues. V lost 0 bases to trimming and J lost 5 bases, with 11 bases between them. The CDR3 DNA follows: TGCGCCAGCAGCCAAGAATCTCCGCTCCACGAGCAGTACTTC. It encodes CASSQESPLHEQYF.

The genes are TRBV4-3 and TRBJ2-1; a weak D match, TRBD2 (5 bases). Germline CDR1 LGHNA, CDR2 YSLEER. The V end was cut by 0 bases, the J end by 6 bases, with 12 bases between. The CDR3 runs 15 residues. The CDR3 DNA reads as TGCGCCAGCAGCCAAGAGAATAGCGCTCGCAATGAGCAGTTCTTC. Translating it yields CASSQENSARNEQFF.

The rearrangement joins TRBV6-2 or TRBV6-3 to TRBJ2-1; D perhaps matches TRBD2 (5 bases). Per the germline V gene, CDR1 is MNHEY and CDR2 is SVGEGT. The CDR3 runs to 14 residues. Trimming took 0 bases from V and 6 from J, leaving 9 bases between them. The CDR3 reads CASSYSSGFNEQFF. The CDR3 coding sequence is TGTGCCAGCAGTTACTCGAGCGGATTCAATGAGCAGTTCTTC.

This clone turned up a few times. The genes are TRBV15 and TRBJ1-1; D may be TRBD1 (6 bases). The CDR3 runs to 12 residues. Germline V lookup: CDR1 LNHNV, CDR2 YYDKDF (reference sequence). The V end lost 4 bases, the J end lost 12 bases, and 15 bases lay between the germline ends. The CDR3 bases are TGTGCCACCAGCACCGTGCAGGGGAGACCTTTCTTT. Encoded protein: CATSTVQGRPFF.

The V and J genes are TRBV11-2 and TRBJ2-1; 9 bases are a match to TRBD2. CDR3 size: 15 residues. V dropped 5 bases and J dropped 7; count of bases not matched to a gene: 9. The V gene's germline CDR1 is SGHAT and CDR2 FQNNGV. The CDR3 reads CASSRKAGGFNEQFF. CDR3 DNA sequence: TGTGCCAGCAGCCGGAAAGCGGGGGGCTTTAATGAGCAGTTCTTC.